A single sample gave rise to the 28 T cell receptor beta chains below, sequenced in a study of cytomegalovirus exposure and HLA in healthy donors. Both 60 Vbeta primers and 13 Jbeta primers went into the PCR. The table came from immunoSEQ multiplex PCR; TCRdb's copy has only in-frame clones and leaves some out. The table shows some 200,000 clones, with 70% occurring only once. Input material: PBMCs. These receptors were collected from a man between 35 and 55 years old in good health and CMV-seropositive.

The chain has TRBV13 and TRBJ2-2; TRBD1 matches at 10 bases. This CDR3 is built from 17 residues. J was trimmed by 4 bases and V by 6 bases; bases with no gene match: 11. Germline CDR1 PRHDT, CDR2 FYEKMQ (reference sequence). The CDR3 DNA is TGTGCCAGCAGTTCAGGAGGACAGGGGGTCGGCACCGGGGAGCTGTTTTTT. Translating it yields CASSSGGQGVGTGELFF.

The V and J genes are TRBV7-8 and TRBJ1-5; TRBD1 matches 7 bases. The V gene's germline CDR1 is SGHVS and CDR2 FQNEAQ. The junction had 11 bases not matched to a gene; V was cut back by 5 bases and J by 7 bases. This CDR3 region has 15 residues. In DNA, the CDR3 is TGTGCCAGCAGCCCGGACAGGTCGTATAGGCAGCCCCAGCATTTT. This codes for CASSPDRSYRQPQHF.

On this clone: The junction departs from germline at one end; a sequencing error may be responsible. This specimen includes other DNA sequences encoding the same CDR3. The genes are TRBV7-9 and TRBJ2-7, with 7 bases that match TRBD1. The CDR3 runs to 13 residues. CDR1 and CDR2 (germline): SEHNR, FQNEAQ (reference sequence). The chain's CDR3 is CSSSQGTAYEQYF. CDR3 nucleotides: TGTTCCAGCAGCCAGGGGACAGCCTACGAGCAGTACTTC.

The CDR3 nucleotides read TGTGCCAGCAGCTTCCTCCCAAGAGGAGGGGGAAACACCATATATTTT. Protein product: CASSFLPRGGGNTIYF. The chain combines TRBV7-2 with TRBJ1-3; D remains unclear. Germline V gives CDR1 SGHTA, CDR2 FQGNSA. This CDR3 is 16 amino acids long. Deletions cut 3 bases from V and 4 bases from J, with 16 bases between.

As to this clone: The CDR3 carries no conserved terminal phenylalanine or tryptophan, so it likely arises from a read error. No DNA is shown, since the ends of the CDR3 on it are uncertain; the CDR3 is the one TCRdb lists. The chain has TRBV7-9 and TRBJ2-7; the table's D call, TRBD2, has no DNA check behind it. Looked up from germline, CDR1 is SEHNR and CDR2 is FQNEAQ (reference sequence). The CDR3 comprises 9 residues, both ends counted. The CDR3 is CASSPYEVT.

This rearrangement joins TRBV5-1 to TRBJ2-3; possibly TRBD2 for D (5 bases). CDR1 SGHRS and CDR2 YFSETQ come from the germline V gene. Trimming took off 5 bases at V and 2 bases at J, with 6 bases between the two ends. This CDR3 is built from 12 residues. The chain's CDR3 is CASRDSTDTQYF. Here the CDR3 DNA reads TGCGCCAGCAGGGACTCCACAGATACGCAGTATTTT.

The chain combines TRBV2 with TRBJ2-2, with 11 positions matching TRBD1. This CDR3 contains 15 residues. J gave up 5 bases and V 4 bases, and 3 bases lay outside the gene matches. The germline CDR1 and CDR2 sequences are SNHLY and FYNNEI. As DNA, the CDR3 is TGTGCCAGCAGTGGGACAGGGGGCGGGACCGGGGAGCTGTTTTTT. This codes for CASSGTGGGTGELFF.

For the CDR3, the DNA is TGTGCCAGCAGCTCGCAAAGACAGGGGGTCTATGGCTACACCTTC. This encodes CASSSQRQGVYGYTF. The rearrangement joins TRBV13 to TRBJ1-2; 9 bases map to TRBD1. CDR3 length: 15 residues. The germline CDR1 and CDR2 sequences are PRHDT and FYEKMQ (reference sequence). V trimming: 4 bases; J trimming: 4 bases; junction bases outside the gene matches: 7.

Concerning this clone: Other nucleotide sequences in the sample specify the same CDR3. The rearrangement uses TRBV5-1 and TRBJ2-3; 7 bases are shared with TRBD2. V lost 0 bases, J lost 1 base, and 2 bases stayed unmatched. Germline CDR1 is SGHRS and CDR2 is YFSETQ. The CDR3 is made up of 15 amino acids. DNA of the CDR3: TGCGCCAGCAGCTTGGAGGCGGGGGGCACAGATACGCAGTATTTT. It codes for CASSLEAGGTDTQYF.

V is TRBV7-2 and J is TRBJ2-2; 7 nucleotides align to TRBD2. Germline CDR1 reads SGHTA; CDR2 reads FQGNSA. J gave up 3 bases and V 5 bases, and 9 bases lay outside the gene matches. This CDR3 comprises 16 residues. The CDR3 spells CASSPSGGSDTGELFF. The CDR3 DNA reads TGTGCCAGCAGCCCCTCGGGGGGATCGGACACCGGGGAGCTGTTTTTT.

The chain employs TRBV23-1 and TRBJ1-1, with TRBD1 matching 8 bases. TRBV23-1 is an ORF, and what it does is uncertain. With V trimmed by 5 bases and J by 5 bases, 7 bases remained unmatched. The CDR3 is 14 residues long. CDR3 in amino acids: CASSIRQGWTEAFF. In DNA form, the CDR3 reads TGCGCCAGCAGTATTAGACAGGGGTGGACTGAAGCTTTCTTT.

CDR3 sequence reads: CASSPSLAGSYNEQFF. The CDR3 nucleotides read TGTGCCAGCAGCCCATCCCTAGCGGGGTCCTACAATGAGCAGTTCTTC. The chain recombines TRBV7-6 with TRBJ2-1; 9 bases align to TRBD2. V shed 5 bases, J shed 1 base, and the junction held 6 bases outside the gene matches. This CDR3 region has 16 residues. Per the germline V gene, CDR1 is SGHVS and CDR2 is FNYEAQ.

This clone came up a few times. The rearrangement uses TRBV5-1 and TRBJ1-6; TRBD1 matches 9 bases. The CDR3 sequence is 15 residues long. Germline-derived CDR1 and CDR2 are SGHRS and YFSETQ. Trimming took 3 bases from V and 7 from J; bases not matched to a gene: 5. The CDR3 is CASSWGQGGNSPLHF. DNA of the CDR3: TGCGCCAGCAGCTGGGGACAGGGAGGGAATTCACCCCTCCACTTT.

The genes are TRBV27 and TRBJ2-5; 8 bases match TRBD2. Germline V gene lookup returns CDR1 MNHEY and CDR2 SMNVEV (reference sequence). This CDR3 comprises 14 residues. The V gene end was trimmed by 5 bases and the J gene end by 4 bases; junction bases not matched to a gene: 6. CDR3 sequence reads: CASSPHGRGETQYF. Written as DNA, the CDR3 is TGTGCCAGCAGTCCCCACGGGAGGGGAGAGACCCAGTACTTC.

The CDR3, as DNA: TGTGCCAGTAGTAGCGGGACGCTCGGGGCCAACGTCCTGACTTTC. Translation gives CASSSGTLGANVLTF. The chain couples TRBV19 to TRBJ2-6; D possibly corresponds to TRBD2 (6 bases). Germline CDR1 reads LNHDA; CDR2 reads SQIVND (reference sequence). With 4 bases removed from V and 4 bases from J, the gap between germline ends came to 11 bases. This CDR3 comprises 15 residues.

The V call is TRBV5-1, the J call TRBJ2-3; 10 bases fit TRBD2. The CDR3 sequence is 17 residues long. The trim removed 0 bases at V and 0 bases at J, leaving 4 bases unmatched. Germline V gives CDR1 SGHRS, CDR2 YFSETQ. CDR3 protein: CASSLDLAGASTDTQYF. CDR3 DNA sequence: TGCGCCAGCAGCTTGGATCTAGCGGGGGCTAGCACAGATACGCAGTATTTT.

This chain joins TRBV5-4 and TRBJ2-5; 7 bases line up with TRBD2. V dropped 4 bases and J dropped 5; count of bases not matched to a gene: 8. The CDR3 totals 14 residues. CDR1 is SGHNT, CDR2 YYREEE, per germline (reference sequence). The CDR3 sequence is CASSLWGGGETQYF. The DNA of the CDR3 is TGTGCCAGCAGCCTGTGGGGGGGTGGGGAGACCCAGTACTTC.

This chain joins TRBV4-1 and TRBJ1-2, with 8 bases identical to TRBD1. The CDR3 covers 17 residues. The germline V gene encodes CDR1 MGHRA and CDR2 YSYEKL. After removal of 6 bases from V and 3 bases from J, the junction contained 15 bases not matched to a gene. CDR3 region: CASRGLRGLTGDYGYTF. In DNA form, the CDR3 reads TGCGCCAGCAGGGGGCTACGGGGCCTGACAGGGGACTATGGCTACACCTTC.

The gene calls are TRBV29-1 and TRBJ2-5; D is unclear. Looked up from germline, CDR1 is SQVTM and CDR2 is ANQGSEA. V was cut by 2 bases and J by 4 bases, with 8 bases left in between. The length of the CDR3 is 12 residues. The CDR3 coding sequence is TGCAGCGTTGAAAATACGAGAGAGACCCAGTACTTC. Translation: CSVENTRETQYF.

A single count supports this clone. The chain employs TRBV18 and TRBJ2-2; weak D call: TRBD1 (6 bases). CDR3 length equals 15 residues. CDR1 and CDR2 (germline): KGHSH, LQKENI. Trimming removed 1 base at V and 4 bases at J, with 10 bases between. The chain's CDR3 is CASSPRDTPTGELFF. CDR3 sequence (DNA): TGTGCCAGCTCACCACGGGACACCCCCACCGGGGAGCTGTTTTTT.

This chain joins TRBV27 and TRBJ1-4, with 10 bases lining up with TRBD1. J was trimmed by 10 bases and V by 4 bases; bases with no gene match: 3. Germline loops: CDR1 MNHEY, CDR2 SMNVEV (reference sequence). The CDR3 has 13 residues. The CDR3 nucleotides read TGTGCCAGCAGTTCAGGACAGGGGGGAAAACTGTTTTTT. This translates into CASSSGQGGKLFF.

The rearrangement links TRBV5-1 to TRBJ1-3; D may be TRBD1 (6 bases). V lost 7 bases to trimming and J lost 2 bases, with 16 bases between them. The CDR3 totals 15 residues. The germline V gene encodes CDR1 SGHRS and CDR2 YFSETQ. DNA for the CDR3: TGCGCCAGCTCCCCCGGGGGGCCTACTGGAAACACCATATATTTT. Protein product: CASSPGGPTGNTIYF.

The V call is TRBV19, the J call TRBJ2-7; no firm D call. The CDR3 has 13 amino acids. Trimming stripped 3 bases from V and 0 bases from J, with 6 bases between. Per the germline V gene, CDR1 is LNHDA and CDR2 is SQIVND (reference sequence). Here the CDR3 reads CASSMESSYEQYF. DNA of the CDR3: TGTGCCAGTAGTATGGAGAGCTCCTACGAGCAGTACTTC.

CDR3 loop: CASSLTSGEETQYF. The CDR3 nucleotides are TGTGCCAGCAGCTTGACTAGCGGGGAAGAGACCCAGTACTTC. The rearrangement links TRBV11-2 to TRBJ2-5; TRBD2 aligns across 11 bases. This CDR3 is 14 amino acids long. The germline V gene has CDR1 SGHAT and CDR2 FQNNGV. The junction had 0 bases not matched to a gene; V was cut back by 3 bases and J by 3 bases.

Written as DNA, the CDR3 is TGCGCCAGCAGCTCCCCTCCGAGCGGGGGCGTGGATACCGGGGAGCTGTTTTTT. Amino acid sequence: CASSSPPSGGVDTGELFF. V gene TRBV5-1 combines with J gene TRBJ2-2; 8 bases fit TRBD2. The germline gives CDR1 SGHRS, CDR2 YFSETQ. V lost 3 bases and J lost 5; bases outside the gene matches: 15. The CDR3 has 18 amino acids.

This chain joins TRBV28 and TRBJ2-7; D is undetermined. V was shortened by 4 bases and J by 0 bases, with 7 bases between the two germline ends. The length of the CDR3 is 13 residues. Germline values: CDR1 MDHEN, CDR2 SYDVKM. CDR3 residues: CASSSGSSYEQYF. CDR3 in DNA: TGTGCCAGCAGTTCAGGTAGCTCCTACGAGCAGTACTTC.

V usage is TRBV7-8 and J usage is TRBJ2-2, with 7 bases lining up with TRBD1. The ends lost 7 bases at V and 6 bases at J; junction bases unmatched: 5. This CDR3 region has 13 residues. Germline CDR1 SGHVS, CDR2 FQNEAQ. CDR3 nucleotide sequence: TGTGCCAGCACCCTAGACAGGGCCGGGGAGCTGTTTTTT. Protein sequence: CASTLDRAGELFF.

This clone appeared a few times. The chain uses TRBV6-1 and TRBJ2-7; 11 bases map to TRBD2. CDR1 MNHNS and CDR2 SASEGT come from the germline V gene. CDR3 length: 15 residues. V shed 5 bases, J shed 1 base, and the junction held 4 bases outside the gene matches. CDR3: CASSPGTSGSYEQYF. CDR3 DNA sequence: TGTGCCAGCAGTCCCGGGACTAGCGGTTCCTACGAGCAGTACTTC.